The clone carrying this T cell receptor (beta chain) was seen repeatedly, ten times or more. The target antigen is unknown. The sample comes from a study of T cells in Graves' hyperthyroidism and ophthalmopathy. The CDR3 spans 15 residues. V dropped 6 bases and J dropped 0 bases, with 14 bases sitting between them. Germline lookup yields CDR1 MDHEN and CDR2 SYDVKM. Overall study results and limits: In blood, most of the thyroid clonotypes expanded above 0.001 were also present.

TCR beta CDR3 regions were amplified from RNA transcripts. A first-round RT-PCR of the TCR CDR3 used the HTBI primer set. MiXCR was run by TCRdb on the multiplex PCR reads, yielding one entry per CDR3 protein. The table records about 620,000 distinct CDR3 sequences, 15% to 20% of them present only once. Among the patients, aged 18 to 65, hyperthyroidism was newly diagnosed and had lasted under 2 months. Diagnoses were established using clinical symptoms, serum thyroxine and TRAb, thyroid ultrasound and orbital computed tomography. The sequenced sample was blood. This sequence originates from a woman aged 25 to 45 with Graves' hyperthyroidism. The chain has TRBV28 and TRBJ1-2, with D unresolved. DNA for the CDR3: TGTGCCAGCAGCCTTTACAGATCTTCTAACTATGGCTACACCTTC. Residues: CASSLYRSSNYGYTF.